This T cell receptor beta chain derives from a study of T cell responses to AZD1222 COVID-19 vaccine. Whole-study findings and limits: Of spike-specific TCRs, nearly half reportedly target regions left unmutated in variants. Baseline antibody screening turned up just a handful of seropositive AZD1222 recipients. Donor demographics were predominantly white British with a female majority; clonal diversity may be underestimated.

V shed 2 bases, J shed 3 bases, and the junction held 6 bases outside the gene matches. The CDR3 loop spans 15 amino acids. Germline assignment: CDR1 SGHRS and CDR2 YFSETQ. This clone is medium-sized. Its cognate antigen is unknown. TCRdb's copy holds only in-frame clones and misses some; the assay was immunoSEQ multiplex PCR. The table lists 45,000 to 70,000 clones, around 89% of them singletons. The study pooled second doses at about 4 or about 12 weeks. The sample consisted of peripheral blood, taken 28 days after the second AZD1222 dose. The TCR was taken from an adult who received the AZD1222 COVID-19 vaccine. The chain recombines TRBV5-1 with TRBJ2-7; 9 positions match TRBD1. The CDR3 protein is CASSLGQGRGYEQYF. Here the CDR3 DNA reads TGCGCCAGCAGCTTAGGACAGGGGCGAGGCTACGAGCAGTACTTC.